This TCR beta chain appears in the sequencing data of a study of T cell changes during pregnancy in multiple sclerosis (dated 2019 in TCRdb). Regarding the complete study: Changes in the T cell repertoire over the course of pregnancy were examined in this study in women with multiple sclerosis.

On this clone: Its cognate antigen has yet to be identified. One base away there is no much larger clone; base qualities are not given.

Library construction relied on the immunoSEQ multiplex PCR assay. TCRdb took this table from immuneACCESS and kept in-frame rearrangements with V and J called. Such tables lack part of the clones; where checked against another copy, unresolved V genes explain under half of the gap, and the rest is unexplained. The sample contains about 73,000 clones, about 92% of them found a single time. The ten largest clones add up to roughly 3% of the sample. The starting material was peripheral blood, obtained in the third trimester of pregnancy. This TCR derives from a female donor in good health, enrolled as a control in a pregnancy study.

The nucleotides read TGCGCCAGCAGTCTTAGCGGGGGGCCGTGGGAGACCCAGTACTTC. It specifies CASSLSGGPWETQYF. The V and J genes are TRBV5-1 and TRBJ2-5; 10 nucleotides in the junction match TRBD2. Germline trimming amounts to 5 bases on V and 5 bases on J, with 9 as the count of junction bases outside the gene matches. The cysteine opens and the phenylalanine closes a CDR3 of 15 amino acids. Only the CDR3 portion is preserved as DNA: 45 bases, with reading frame beginning at the first base. The germline V gene supplies CDR1 SGHRS and CDR2 YFSETQ.